The 27 T cell receptor beta chains in this list originate from one sample, sequenced in a study of blood T cell repertoires in COVID-19. The table came from immunoSEQ multiplex PCR; TCRdb's copy has only in-frame clones and leaves some out. The sample has about 310,000 clones, roughly 84% seen once; the top ten hold 1%. The sequenced sample was peripheral blood. The receptors here all came from a man aged 50 to 59 with active or convalescent COVID-19.

In regard to this clone: This CDR3 is also generated by other DNA sequences in the sample. This chain connects TRBV2 to TRBJ1-2; 9 bases are a match to TRBD1. The trim removed 9 bases at V and 2 bases at J, leaving 4 bases unmatched. The CDR3 runs 13 residues. The V gene's germline CDR1 is SNHLY and CDR2 FYNNEI. CDR3 protein: CASRGQGNYGYTF. Here the CDR3 DNA reads TGTGCCAGTAGAGGACAGGGGAACTATGGCTACACCTTC.

The rearrangement uses TRBV11-2 and TRBJ2-7; 7 bases are a match to TRBD2. CDR3 length equals 14 residues. Per germline, CDR1 SGHAT and CDR2 FQNNGV. The trim removed 1 base at V and 3 bases at J, leaving 3 bases unmatched. The CDR3 DNA reads as TGTGCCAGCAGCTTAGGCGGGAGAATCTACGAGCAGTACTTC. Translation: CASSLGGRIYEQYF.

This clone was observed a handful of times. V and J are TRBV30 and TRBJ1-6; maybe TRBD1 (5 bases). Between the trimmed V and J ends, which lost 8 bases and 8 bases, there was a span of 13 bases. Germline-derived CDR1 and CDR2 are GTSNPN and SVGIG (reference sequence). The CDR3 is made up of 12 amino acids. In DNA, the CDR3 is TGTGCCCAGGGCGGGGAGTATTCACCCCTCCACTTT. Protein sequence: CAQGGEYSPLHF. Looking up the rest from reference TRBV30 and TRBJ1-6 gives the full variable domain: SQTIHQWPATLVQPVGSPLSLECTVEGTSNPNLYWYRQAAGRGLQLLFYSVGIGQISSEVPQNLSASRPQDRQFILSSKKLLLSDSGFYLCAQGGEYSPLHFGNGTRLTVT.

The V and J genes are TRBV5-6 and TRBJ1-6, with TRBD1 matching over 10 bases. The CDR3 is 16 amino acids. Germline V gene lookup returns CDR1 SGHDT and CDR2 YYEEEE. Trimming removed 4 bases from V and 9 bases from J; junction bases left unmatched: 10. The CDR3 protein is CASSTLDRGLFSPLHF. The CDR3, as DNA: TGTGCCAGCAGCACCCTTGACAGGGGGCTGTTTTCACCCCTCCACTTT.

J is TRBJ2-1 and V is TRBV5-6, with 7 nucleotides matching TRBD1. This CDR3 has 14 amino acids. CDR1 is SGHDT, CDR2 YYEEEE, per germline. The V gene end was trimmed by 3 bases and the J gene end by 5 bases; junction bases not matched to a gene: 5. The CDR3 DNA is TGTGCCAGCAGCTATCCTACAGGGGACAATGAGCAGTTCTTC. This encodes CASSYPTGDNEQFF.

The V and J genes are TRBV2 and TRBJ1-5, with 8 bases fitting TRBD1. CDR3 length: 14 residues. The ends lost 5 bases at V and 1 base at J; junction bases unmatched: 1. The germline CDR1 and CDR2 sequences are SNHLY and FYNNEI. CDR3 in amino acids: CASSSGGSNQPQHF. CDR3 sequence (DNA): TGTGCCAGCAGTTCAGGGGGCAGCAATCAGCCCCAGCATTTT. Full variable domain (outside the CDR3, taken from reference TRBV2 and TRBJ1-5): EPEVTQTPSHQVTQMGQEVILRCVPISNHLYFYWYRQILGQKVEFLVSFYNNEISEKSEIFDDQFSVERPDGSNFTLKIRSTKLEDSAMYFCASSSGGSNQPQHFGDGTRLSIL.

V usage is TRBV27 and J usage is TRBJ1-4; D may be TRBD1 (6 bases). This CDR3 has 15 residues. V was cut by 7 bases and J by 2 bases, with 14 bases left in between. Germline V gene data show CDR1 as MNHEY and CDR2 as SMNVEV (reference sequence). DNA of the CDR3: TGTGCCAGCACCCAGTGGGGGGGCACTAATGAAAAACTGTTTTTT. Amino acid sequence: CASTQWGGTNEKLFF.

CDR3 sequence: CASSHPGGSEKLFF. CDR3 nucleotide sequence: TGTGCCAGCAGTCACCCGGGTGGGAGTGAAAAACTGTTTTTT. The chain is built from TRBV6-2 or TRBV6-3 and TRBJ1-4; D not resolved. Germline CDR1 reads MNHEY; CDR2 reads SVGEGT. Trimming took off 5 bases at V and 7 bases at J, with 14 bases between the two ends. This CDR3 is built from 14 residues.

The chain couples TRBV7-2 to TRBJ1-2; 7 bases align to TRBD1. Germline V gene data show CDR1 as SGHTA and CDR2 as FQGNSA. J gave up 7 bases and V 3 bases, and 2 bases lay outside the gene matches. This CDR3 is 12 amino acids long. The DNA for the CDR3 is TGTGCCAGCAGCTTCGGGACAGTTGGCTACACCTTC. Its translation: CASSFGTVGYTF.

CDR3 sequence reads: CASSLRGAVDEQYF. The CDR3 nucleotides read TGTGCCAGCAGTTTACGTGGTGCGGTCGACGAGCAGTACTTC. The chain carries TRBV27 and TRBJ2-7, with D hard to call. Germline lookup yields CDR1 MNHEY and CDR2 SMNVEV (reference sequence). Trimming cost V 2 bases and J 5 bases, with 13 bases left between them. The CDR3 sequence is 14 residues long.

The rearrangement joins TRBV15 to TRBJ2-5, with 7 bases identical to TRBD2. Germline V gene sequence: CDR1 LNHNV, CDR2 YYDKDF (reference sequence). The V segment lost 0 bases and the J segment 1 base; nucleotides outside the gene matches: 8. This CDR3 region has 17 residues. As DNA, the CDR3 is TGTGCCACCAGCAGAGATGGCTGGGGGAGGGGCCAAGAGACCCAGTACTTC. Translated: CATSRDGWGRGQETQYF.

J is TRBJ2-5 and V is TRBV7-2; D perhaps matches TRBD2 (5 bases). The V and J ends lost 1 base and 2 bases respectively, with 8 bases between them. The CDR3 totals 14 residues. Germline loops: CDR1 SGHTA, CDR2 FQGNSA. CDR3 DNA: TGTGCCAGCAGCTTAGGGCGGACTCAAGAGACCCAGTACTTC. It specifies CASSLGRTQETQYF.

The chain couples TRBV11-1 to TRBJ1-3; D is perhaps TRBD1 (5 bases). The germline CDR1 and CDR2 sequences are SGHAT and FQDESV (reference sequence). Trimming left V 0 bases short and J 0 bases short, with 12 bases between. The length of the CDR3 is 17 residues. DNA of the CDR3: TGTGCCAGCAGCTTAGCAGGGGCGCTGAGCTCTGGAAACACCATATATTTT. Translating it yields CASSLAGALSSGNTIYF.

The chain is built from TRBV5-1 and TRBJ2-3; 12 bases are a match to TRBD2. The V segment lost 0 bases and the J segment 3 bases; nucleotides outside the gene matches: 5. The CDR3 has 17 amino acids. CDR1 is SGHRS, CDR2 YFSETQ, per germline. CDR3 sequence reads: CASSLGLAGEGTDTQYF. The CDR3 region has the DNA TGCGCCAGCAGCTTGGGACTAGCGGGAGAAGGTACAGATACGCAGTATTTT.

The chain has TRBV7-3 and TRBJ2-3; weak D call: TRBD1 (6 bases). Germline V lookup: CDR1 SGHTA, CDR2 FQGTGA. This CDR3 has 12 residues. V was pared by 4 bases and J by 6 bases, with 8 bases between. CDR3 protein: CASSSGVDTQYF. The CDR3 DNA follows: TGTGCCAGCAGCTCAGGGGTGGATACGCAGTATTTT. The complete variable domain, with remaining parts taken from reference TRBV7-3 and TRBJ2-3, reads GAGVSQTPSNKVTEKGKYVELRCDPISGHTALYWYRQSLGQGPEFLIYFQGTGAADDSGLPNDRFFAVRPEGSVSTLKIQRTERGDSAVYLCASSSGVDTQYFGPGTRLTVL.

This chain joins TRBV28 and TRBJ2-5, with 11 bases lining up with TRBD1. Per germline, CDR1 MDHEN and CDR2 SYDVKM. Trimming took 4 bases from V and 5 from J; bases not matched to a gene: 9. CDR3 length equals 16 residues. Written as DNA, the CDR3 is TGTGCCAGCAGTTCAACCCGGGACAGGGGGTATGAGACCCAGTACTTC. Its translation is CASSSTRDRGYETQYF.

The chain has TRBV10-3 and TRBJ1-2; possible D gene TRBD1, 6 bases. CDR1 and CDR2 (germline): ENHRY, SYGVKD. The CDR3 is made up of 14 amino acids. V lost 6 bases to trimming and J lost 2 bases, with 13 bases between them. CDR3 sequence: CAIRGTGTNYGYTF. The DNA for the CDR3 is TGTGCCATCAGGGGTACAGGGACCAACTATGGCTACACCTTC.

J is TRBJ1-3 and V is TRBV28, with 7 bases identical to TRBD1. Trimming removed 6 bases from V and 4 bases from J; junction bases left unmatched: 3. The germline V gene has CDR1 MDHEN and CDR2 SYDVKM. This CDR3 comprises 13 residues. For the CDR3, the DNA is TGTGCCAGCAGCACGGGACAGGGAAACACCATATATTTT. It translates to CASSTGQGNTIYF.

The genes are TRBV30 and TRBJ1-4; unclear D gene. The V gene's germline CDR1 is GTSNPN and CDR2 SVGIG (reference sequence). Trimming removed 0 bases from V and 8 bases from J, with 22 bases in between. The CDR3 has 17 amino acids. DNA of the CDR3: TGTGCCTGGAGTGTGGGCAGCTCCATTAACGGGGTGGAAAAACTGTTTTTT. Translating gives CAWSVGSSINGVEKLFF.

J is TRBJ1-1 and V is TRBV7-2, with D possibly matching TRBD1 (5 bases). This CDR3 region has 14 residues. With 2 bases removed from V and 4 bases from J, the gap between germline ends came to 11 bases. Germline V gives CDR1 SGHTA, CDR2 FQGNSA. The CDR3 nucleotides are TGTGCCAGCAGCTTACGGGGGAGCGGCACTGAAGCTTTCTTT. It specifies CASSLRGSGTEAFF.

This chain links TRBV6-5 with TRBJ2-7; TRBD1 agrees at 7 bases. Germline values: CDR1 MNHEY, CDR2 SVGAGI. The CDR3 loop spans 16 amino acids. The V gene end was trimmed by 4 bases and the J gene end by 6 bases; junction bases not matched to a gene: 15. The chain's CDR3 is CASSSDSGQPSAEQYF. The CDR3, as DNA: TGTGCCAGCAGTTCCGACTCGGGACAGCCATCAGCCGAGCAGTACTTC.

The chain joins TRBV29-1 to TRBJ2-3, with D maybe TRBD1 (5 bases). Germline values: CDR1 SQVTM, CDR2 ANQGSEA. V was trimmed by 4 bases and J by 0 bases, leaving 17 bases between them. The CDR3 has 16 amino acids. CDR3 DNA: TGCAGCGTTGCACAGGTCCTTGGATCTAGCACAGATACGCAGTATTTT. Translation gives CSVAQVLGSSTDTQYF.

The CDR3 DNA reads TGTGCCAGCAGAAGGGACAGGTTCTACACTGAAGCTTTCTTT. Encoded protein: CASRRDRFYTEAFF. The chain employs TRBV5-6 and TRBJ1-1; 8 bases map to TRBD1. J gave up 3 bases and V 5 bases, and 6 bases lay outside the gene matches. The CDR3 spans 14 residues. CDR1 and CDR2 from the germline V gene are SGHDT and YYEEEE.

This rearrangement joins TRBV28 to TRBJ1-2; 9 positions agree with TRBD1. Germline lookup yields CDR1 MDHEN and CDR2 SYDVKM. The CDR3 has 16 residues. J lost 3 bases, V lost 5 bases, and 10 bases had no gene match. The CDR3 region has the DNA TGTGCCAGCAGTCCCGTTATCTACAGGGGGCACTATGGCTACACCTTC. Translating it yields CASSPVIYRGHYGYTF.

The chain links TRBV12-3 or TRBV12-4 to TRBJ2-5; 7 bases fit TRBD2. Trimming removed 1 base from V and 5 bases from J; junction bases left unmatched: 1. The CDR3 runs 13 residues. CDR3 loop: CASSLGTRETQYF. As DNA, the CDR3 is TGTGCCAGCAGTTTAGGGACTAGGGAGACCCAGTACTTC.

The V call is TRBV19, the J call TRBJ2-2; D may be TRBD1 (5 bases). This CDR3 spans 12 amino acids. The V end lost 6 bases, the J end lost 7 bases, and 9 bases lay between the germline ends. Per germline, CDR1 LNHDA and CDR2 SQIVND (reference sequence). The CDR3 loop is CASRRQGGELFF. The CDR3 nucleotides read TGTGCCAGTAGACGGCAGGGCGGGGAGCTGTTTTTT.

This clone was counted between two and nine times. This rearrangement joins TRBV29-1 to TRBJ2-3; 10 bases fit TRBD2. V dropped 6 bases and J dropped 1; count of bases not matched to a gene: 7. This CDR3 has 15 amino acids. Germline CDR1 is SQVTM and CDR2 is ANQGSEA. DNA for the CDR3: TGCAGCGTAGCGGGGGGGGACTTTCGCACAGATACGCAGTATTTT. Protein: CSVAGGDFRTDTQYF.